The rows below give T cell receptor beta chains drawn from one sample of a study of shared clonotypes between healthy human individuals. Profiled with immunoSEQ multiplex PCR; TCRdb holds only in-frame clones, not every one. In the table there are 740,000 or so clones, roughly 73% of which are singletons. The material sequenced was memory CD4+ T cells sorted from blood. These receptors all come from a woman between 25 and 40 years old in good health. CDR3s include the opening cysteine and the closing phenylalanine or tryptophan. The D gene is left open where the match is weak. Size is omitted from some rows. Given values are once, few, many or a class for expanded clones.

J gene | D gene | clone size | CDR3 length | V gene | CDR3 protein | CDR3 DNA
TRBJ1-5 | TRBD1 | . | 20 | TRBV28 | CASIPLITTGTHFKNQPQHF | TGTGCCAGCATCCCCCTGATAACGACAGGGACCCATTTTAAAAATCAGCCCCAGCATTTT
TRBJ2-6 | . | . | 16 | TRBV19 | CASSTGMDSGANVLTF | TGTGCCAGTTCGACAGGTATGGACTCTGGGGCCAACGTCCTGACTTTC
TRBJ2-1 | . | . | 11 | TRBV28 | CASSLRGEQFF | TGTGCCAGCAGCTTAAGGGGGGAGCAGTTCTTC
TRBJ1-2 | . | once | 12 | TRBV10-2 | CASSDRLTGYTF | TGCGCCAGCAGTGACAGGCTGACTGGCTACACCTTC
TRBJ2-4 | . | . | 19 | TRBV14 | CASSRNQMDGTRLKNIQYF | TGTGCCAGCAGCCGAAACCAAATGGACGGGACAAGGTTGAAAAACATTCAGTACTTC
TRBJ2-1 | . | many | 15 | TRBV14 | CASSPAGTSHNEQFF | TGTGCCAGCAGCCCGGCCGGGACGTCACACAATGAGCAGTTCTTC
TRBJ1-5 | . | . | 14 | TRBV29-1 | CSVEGGRTNQPQHF | TGCAGCGTTGAAGGAGGCAGGACCAATCAGCCCCAGCATTTT
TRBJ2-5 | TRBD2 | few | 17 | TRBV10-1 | CASSESTLLAGVGTQYF | TGCGCCAGCAGTGAGTCGACTCTGCTAGCGGGAGTGGGGACCCAGTACTTC
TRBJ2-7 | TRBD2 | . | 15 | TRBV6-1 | CASSDPGGPSYEQYF | TGTGCCAGCAGTGACCCGGGAGGGCCCTCCTACGAGCAGTACTTC
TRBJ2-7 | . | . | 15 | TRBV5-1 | CASSFLRRGSYEQYF | TGCGCCAGCAGCTTTCTCCGGAGGGGGTCCTACGAGCAGTACTTC
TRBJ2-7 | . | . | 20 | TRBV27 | CASQISGGAGDLPSSYEQYF | TGTGCCAGCCAAATTTCAGGGGGGGCAGGGGATCTTCCGAGCTCCTACGAGCAGTACTTC
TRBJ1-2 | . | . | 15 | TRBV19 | CASSTPLGRNYGYTF | TGTGCCAGTAGTACCCCACTGGGACGGAACTATGGCTACACCTTC
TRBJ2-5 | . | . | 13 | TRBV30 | CAWSVHIQETQYF | TGTGCCTGGAGTGTACATATCCAAGAGACCCAGTACTTC
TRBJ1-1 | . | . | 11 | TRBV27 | CASSLGNEAFF | TGTGCCAGCAGTTTAGGGAACGAAGCTTTCTTT
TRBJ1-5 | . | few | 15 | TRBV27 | CASSLYAEKNQPQHF | TGTGCCAGCAGTTTATATGCGGAAAAAAATCAGCCCCAGCATTTT
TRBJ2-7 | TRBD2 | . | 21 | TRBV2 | CASSENPLGRLAGLVNYEQYF | TGTGCCAGCAGTGAAAATCCCCTGGGGCGGCTAGCGGGCCTCGTTAACTACGAGCAGTACTTC
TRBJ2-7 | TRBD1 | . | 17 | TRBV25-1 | CASSSVAGTGFNYEQYF | TGTGCCAGCAGTTCCGTAGCCGGGACAGGGTTCAACTACGAGCAGTACTTC
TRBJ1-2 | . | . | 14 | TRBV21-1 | CASGKDRENYGYTF | TGTGCCAGCGGCAAGGACAGGGAAAACTATGGCTACACCTTC
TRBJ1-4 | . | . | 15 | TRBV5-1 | CASSLEGAASEKLFF | TGCGCCAGCAGCTTGGAGGGCGCAGCAAGCGAAAAACTGTTTTTT
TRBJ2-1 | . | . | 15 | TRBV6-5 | CASSPPVPSYNEQFF | TGTGCCAGCAGTCCCCCAGTACCCTCCTACAATGAGCAGTTCTTC
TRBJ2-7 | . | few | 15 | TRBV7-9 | CASSLGFGSTNEQYF | TGTGCCAGCAGCTTAGGGTTCGGCAGTACCAACGAGCAGTACTTC
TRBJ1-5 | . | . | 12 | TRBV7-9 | CASSRGNQPQHF | TGTGCCAGCAGCCGCGGTAATCAGCCCCAGCATTTT
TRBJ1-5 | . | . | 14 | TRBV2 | CASSGFRGDQPQHF | TGTGCCAGCAGTGGATTCAGGGGCGATCAGCCCCAGCATTTT
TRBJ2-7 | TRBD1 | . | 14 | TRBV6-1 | CASSGGQGEFEQYF | TGTGCCAGCAGTGGCGGACAGGGGGAATTCGAGCAGTACTTC
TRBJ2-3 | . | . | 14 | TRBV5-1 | CASSLEGPSDTQYF | TGCGCCAGCAGCTTAGAGGGTCCTTCAGATACGCAGTATTTT
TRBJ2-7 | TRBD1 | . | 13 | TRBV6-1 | CASSRDRGYEQYF | TGTGCCAGCAGCCGGGACAGGGGATACGAGCAGTACTTC
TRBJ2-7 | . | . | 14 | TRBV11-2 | CASSSTQGRYEQYF | TGTGCCAGCAGTTCGACTCAGGGACGGTACGAGCAGTACTTC
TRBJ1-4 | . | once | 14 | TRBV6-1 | CASTSGGFGEKLFF | TGTGCCAGCACCTCGGGGGGTTTCGGTGAAAAACTGTTTTTT
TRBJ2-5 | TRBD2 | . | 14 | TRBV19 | CASSQGLAGETQYF | TGTGCCAGTTCTCAGGGACTAGCGGGAGAGACCCAGTACTTC
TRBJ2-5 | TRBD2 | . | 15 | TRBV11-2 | CASSREGGRVETQYF | TGTGCCAGCAGCCGAGAGGGAGGGAGGGTAGAGACCCAGTACTTC